Below, one T cell receptor beta chain is given with its context. Its specificity is unknown. Busulfan-fludarabine conditioning, marrow transplant, and cyclophosphamide on days +3 and +4 were administered. This sample stems from a study of T cells after posttransplantation cyclophosphamide. Points from the study as a whole: Skin or GI-infiltrating T cells shared few TRB sequences with blood. Later post-transplant blood repertoires were often dominated by donor CD8+ memory clones.

Produced via immunoSEQ multiplex PCR; TCRdb's table is partial and in-frame only. The repertoire holds roughly 11,000 clones, with 80% to 95% as singletons. From germline, CDR1 is MNHNY and CDR2 SVGAGI (reference sequence). Trimming took off 5 bases at V and 5 bases at J, with 19 bases between the two ends. The CDR3 extends over 15 amino acids. The V gene is TRBV6-6, the J gene TRBJ2-7; D might be TRBD1 (5 bases). The sequence came from a female patient in her 30s who received an allogeneic stem cell transplant from an unrelated donor, was CMV-positive, and had no GVHD. Part of the T cell pool may stem from the graft donor. Sample: PBMCs, taken after allogeneic stem cell transplant with posttransplant cyclophosphamide. The CDR3 loop reads CASSVPGGHSDEQYF. The DNA of the CDR3 is TGTGCCAGCAGTGTACCAGGCGGACACTCTGACGAGCAGTACTTC.